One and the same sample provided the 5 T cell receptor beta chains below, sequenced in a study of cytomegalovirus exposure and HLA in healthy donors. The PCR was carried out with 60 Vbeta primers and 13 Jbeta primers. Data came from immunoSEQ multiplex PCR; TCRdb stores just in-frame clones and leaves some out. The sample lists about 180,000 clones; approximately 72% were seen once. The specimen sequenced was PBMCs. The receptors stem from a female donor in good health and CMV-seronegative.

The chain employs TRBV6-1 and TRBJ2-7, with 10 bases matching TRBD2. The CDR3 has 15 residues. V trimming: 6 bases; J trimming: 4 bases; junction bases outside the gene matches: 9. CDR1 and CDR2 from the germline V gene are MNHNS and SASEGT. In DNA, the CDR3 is TGTGCCAGCAGCTTAGGAGCGGGAGGGATATACGAGCAGTACTTC. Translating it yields CASSLGAGGIYEQYF.

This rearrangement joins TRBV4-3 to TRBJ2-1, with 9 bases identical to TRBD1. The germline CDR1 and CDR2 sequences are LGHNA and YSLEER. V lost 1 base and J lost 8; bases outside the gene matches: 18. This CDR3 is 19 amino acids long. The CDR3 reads CASSQVRRRSGTGTHEQFF. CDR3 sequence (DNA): TGCGCCAGCAGCCAAGTACGCAGGAGGAGCGGGACAGGGACCCATGAGCAGTTCTTC.

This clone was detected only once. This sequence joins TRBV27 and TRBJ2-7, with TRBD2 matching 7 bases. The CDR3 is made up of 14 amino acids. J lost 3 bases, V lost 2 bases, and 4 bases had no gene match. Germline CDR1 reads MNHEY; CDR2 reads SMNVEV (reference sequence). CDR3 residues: CASSLSGVNYEQYF. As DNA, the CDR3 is TGTGCCAGCAGTTTAAGCGGGGTAAACTACGAGCAGTACTTC.

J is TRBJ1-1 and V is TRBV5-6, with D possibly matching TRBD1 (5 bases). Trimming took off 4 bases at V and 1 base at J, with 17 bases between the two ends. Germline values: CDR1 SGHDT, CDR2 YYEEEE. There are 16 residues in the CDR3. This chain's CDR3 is CASSLGVTDQNTEAFF. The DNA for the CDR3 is TGTGCCAGCAGCCTAGGTGTGACAGACCAGAACACTGAAGCTTTCTTT.

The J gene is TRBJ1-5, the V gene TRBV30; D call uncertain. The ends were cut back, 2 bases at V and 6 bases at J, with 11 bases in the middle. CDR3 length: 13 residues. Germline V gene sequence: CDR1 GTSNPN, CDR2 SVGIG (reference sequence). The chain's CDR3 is CAWSLGVSQPQHF. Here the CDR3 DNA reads TGTGCCTGGAGTCTCGGGGTGTCTCAGCCCCAGCATTTT.